This is a list of T cell receptor beta chains from one sample in a study of PD-1 blockade in classical Hodgkin lymphoma. Clones were sequenced by immunoSEQ multiplex PCR, and TCRdb holds only the in-frame ones, with some missing. The sample has 75,000 to 100,000 clones, 85% to 95% seen once. Source: peripheral blood mononuclear cells (PBMCs), taken before the fourth cycle of nivolumab. These receptors were taken from a human donor with classical Hodgkin lymphoma. The CDR3 runs from the conserved cysteine through the conserved F or W. A D gene is named only where the DNA matches it firmly. Size values are once, few and many counts, or a class for expanded clones, and some rows have none.

D gene	V gene	J gene	clone size	CDR3 DNA	CDR3 protein
.	TRBV2	TRBJ1-5	few	TGTGCCAGCAGTAGCAGGTACGGTGGGAATCAGCCCCAGCATTTT	CASSSRYGGNQPQHF
.	TRBV5-4	TRBJ2-1	.	TGTGCCAGCAGCTGGGGGACTTTCTCCTACAATGAGCAGTTCTTC	CASSWGTFSYNEQFF
TRBD1	TRBV19	TRBJ1-1	once	TGTGCCAGTAGTATAGGGGGACAGGGGTTGGCTGAAGCTTTCTTT	CASSIGGQGLAEAFF
TRBD2	TRBV5-1	TRBJ2-3	.	TGCGCCAGCAGCAGGCGGGAGGGCCAGGCAGATACGCAGTATTTT	CASSRREGQADTQYF
.	TRBV28	TRBJ1-3	.	TGTGCCAGCAGTTTAAGCGGGGGGCGAAACACCATATATTTT	CASSLSGGRNTIYF
.	TRBV6-4	TRBJ1-2	.	TGTGCCAGCAGTGCTGGCCGAAGCTACACCTTC	CASSAGRSYTF
TRBD2	TRBV7-9	TRBJ2-7	.	TGTGCCAGCAGCTCCCGGACTAGCGGGATTGGATTCGAGCAGTACTTC	CASSSRTSGIGFEQYF
.	TRBV13	TRBJ2-2	.	TGTGCCAGCAGCTTAGGCACCGGGGAGCTGTTTTTT	CASSLGTGELFF
.	TRBV4-1	TRBJ1-2	.	TGCGCCAGCAGCCAAGGACCCCTTACAGCCCATGGCTACACCTTC	CASSQGPLTAHGYTF
TRBD1	TRBV7-8	TRBJ1-5	.	TGTGCCAGCAGCGAGGAAACCGGGACAGGGTCTCATAGGGGCAATCAGCCCCAGCATTTT	CASSEETGTGSHRGNQPQHF
.	TRBV5-6	TRBJ2-4	.	TGTGCCAGCAGCTATGGAGGGGGGTTAGCCAAAAACATTCAGTACTTC	CASSYGGGLAKNIQYF
TRBD2	TRBV10-3	TRBJ2-3	.	TGTGCCTCCAATGGGGGACTAGCGGGAGGACGCACAGATACGCAGTATTTT	CASNGGLAGGRTDTQYF
.	TRBV4-1	TRBJ2-1	.	TGCGCCAGCAGACACACGGGATCCTACAATGAGCAGTTCTTC	CASRHTGSYNEQFF
TRBD1	TRBV7-2	TRBJ1-2	.	TGTGCCAGCAGCTTAGTTGGACAGGCCTATGGCTACACCTTC	CASSLVGQAYGYTF
.	TRBV2	TRBJ1-4	.	TGTGCCAGCAGTGACCTCACAACTAATGAAAAACTGTTTTTT	CASSDLTTNEKLFF
.	TRBV27	TRBJ2-7	.	TGTGCCAGCAGTAAGCGAGAGGGGCCGTACGAGCAGTACTTC	CASSKREGPYEQYF
.	TRBV28	TRBJ2-3	.	TGTGCCAGCAGTTATCCGGGTCTAATCACAGATACGCAGTATTTT	CASSYPGLITDTQYF
TRBD2	TRBV5-8	TRBJ2-6	.	TGTGCCAGCAGCAACAGACTAGCGCTCTCTGGGGCCAACGTCCTGACTTTC	CASSNRLALSGANVLTF
.	TRBV27	TRBJ1-1	.	TGTGCCAGCAGTTTAAGGTCGGGATTGAACACTGAAGCTTTCTTT	CASSLRSGLNTEAFF
.	TRBV6-5	TRBJ2-2	.	TGTGCCAGCAGTCCTGTAGGGAACACCGGGGAGCTGTTTTTT	CASSPVGNTGELFF
TRBD1	TRBV7-9	TRBJ2-4	.	TGTGCCAGCAGCCTCGGGACAGGGGTAGCCAAAAACATTCAGTACTTC	CASSLGTGVAKNIQYF
.	TRBV27	TRBJ2-2	.	TGTGCCAGCAGTTTCGAACAGGGAACCACCGGGGAGCTGTTTTTT	CASSFEQGTTGELFF
.	TRBV7-6	TRBJ2-1	once	TGTGCCAGCAGCTCGAAAAACAGGGCCGAGCAGTTCTTC	CASSSKNRAEQFF
.	TRBV30	TRBJ1-6	.	TGTGCCTGGCAAGGAAATTCCTATAATTCACCCCTCCACTTT	CAWQGNSYNSPLHF
.	TRBV27	TRBJ2-1	.	TGTGCCACCGATAAGTTACCGGGACGCCCCAACAATGAGCAGTTCTTC	CATDKLPGRPNNEQFF
.	TRBV6-5	TRBJ1-2	.	TGTGCCAGCAGTTACTCCCTTGGAGGGATCGATGGCTACACCTTC	CASSYSLGGIDGYTF
TRBD2	TRBV19	TRBJ2-3	.	TGTGCCAGTAGTGGTGGACTAGCGGGAGGGACAGATACGCAGTATTTT	CASSGGLAGGTDTQYF
.	TRBV6-6	TRBJ1-1	.	TGTGCCAGCAGTTACTCGATTCCGGGCCCGACCGCTGAAGCTTTCTTT	CASSYSIPGPTAEAFF
.	TRBV29-1	TRBJ1-1	.	TGCAGCGTTGAAGCCCTGAACGAGAACACTGAAGCTTTCTTT	CSVEALNENTEAFF
.	TRBV4-2	TRBJ1-1	.	TGTGCCAGCAGCCAACCTACCGGGGGGAACACTGAAGCTTTCTTT	CASSQPTGGNTEAFF
TRBD2	TRBV28	TRBJ2-1	.	TGTGCCAGCAGGCCTCTAGCGGCCGGCTACAATGAGCAGTTCTTC	CASRPLAAGYNEQFF
.	TRBV4-1	TRBJ1-1	few	TGCGCCAGCAGCCAAGAAGGCTTACGGGACACTGAAGCTTTCTTT	CASSQEGLRDTEAFF
TRBD1	TRBV7-9	TRBJ2-7	.	TGTGCCAGCAGCGCACTGACAGGGAACTACGAGCAGTACTTC	CASSALTGNYEQYF
.	TRBV7-9	TRBJ2-7	once	TGTGCCAGCAGCCCAAAGACCCGGAATCGATACGAGCAGTACTTC	CASSPKTRNRYEQYF
.	TRBV16	TRBJ1-5	.	TGTGCCAGCAGCCAAGCGGGGCCCCAGCATTTT	CASSQAGPQHF
.	TRBV25-1	TRBJ1-2	.	TGTGCCAGCAGCCGGGGGGCAGGGAGATATGGCTACACCTTC	CASSRGAGRYGYTF
.	TRBV15	TRBJ2-5	.	TGTGCCACCAGCAGAGATGGCGCGGTTCAAGAGACCCAGTACTTC	CATSRDGAVQETQYF
.	TRBV28	TRBJ1-2	.	TGTGCCAGCAGCCAAGTAGACTATGGCTACACCTTC	CASSQVDYGYTF
TRBD1	TRBV19	TRBJ2-5	.	TGTGCCAGTAGCGACAGGGGGGGCCGAGAGACCCAGTACTTC	CASSDRGGRETQYF
.	TRBV7-9	TRBJ2-5	.	TGTGCCAGCAGCTTATTCCCGGGAGAAGGAGCAGAGACCCAGTACTTC	CASSLFPGEGAETQYF
TRBD2	TRBV5-1	TRBJ2-1	.	TGCGCCAGCAGCTTGAATGGCGGGAGGGTCTACAATGAGCAGTTCTTC	CASSLNGGRVYNEQFF
.	TRBV5-5	TRBJ2-1	.	TGTGCCAGCAGCTTGGTAAACTACAATGAGCAGTTCTTC	CASSLVNYNEQFF
TRBD2	TRBV19	TRBJ2-2	.	TGTGCCGATGTCGGGCGGGAGGGCTGCACCGGGGAGCTGTTTTTT	CADVGREGCTGELFF
.	TRBV28	TRBJ1-3	.	TGTGCCAGCAGTTTTACGGGGACGATGGGAAACACCATATATTTT	CASSFTGTMGNTIYF
.	TRBV29-1	TRBJ1-3	.	TGCAGCGTTGCGGGGGACCTGCACTCTGGAAACACCATATATTTT	CSVAGDLHSGNTIYF
.	TRBV5-1	TRBJ2-1	.	TGCGCCAGCAGCAACAGTGGCGACAATGAGCAGTTCTTC	CASSNSGDNEQFF
.	TRBV11-3	TRBJ2-5	.	TGTGCCAGCAGCTCATTCCAAGAGACCCAGTACTTC	CASSSFQETQYF
TRBD2	TRBV5-1	TRBJ2-7	.	TGCGCCAGCAGCTTCCGCTCCGCACTAGCGGGCCCCTACGAGCAGTACTTC	CASSFRSALAGPYEQYF
TRBD1	TRBV5-1	TRBJ2-1	.	TGCGCCAGCAGCTTCACCGGGACAGGGGTTGGCAATGAGCAGTTCTTC	CASSFTGTGVGNEQFF
.	TRBV5-1	TRBJ2-1	.	TGCGCCAGCAGAATCCGAAAAAAGAGCTCCTACAATGAGCAGTTCTTC	CASRIRKKSSYNEQFF
.	TRBV29-1	TRBJ2-7	.	TGCAGCGTCAGTACGACAGACTACGAGCAGTACTTC	CSVSTTDYEQYF
.	TRBV11-3	TRBJ2-2	.	TGTGCCAGCAGCTCGGGACGGAACACCGGGGAGCTGTTTTTT	CASSSGRNTGELFF
.	TRBV28	TRBJ2-5	.	TGTGCCAGCAGTTTGGTGTGGTCTGAGACCCAGTACTTC	CASSLVWSETQYF
TRBD1	TRBV19	TRBJ2-2	.	TGTGCCAGTAAGGGGGCCGACACCCCGAACACCGGGGAGCTGTTTTTT	CASKGADTPNTGELFF
.	TRBV12-5	TRBJ2-1	.	TGTGCTAGTGGTCCCCCCATAGAGCAGTTCTTC	CASGPPIEQFF
.	TRBV7-7	TRBJ2-5	.	TGTGCCAGCAGCCCTACCCCAGAAGAGACCCAGTACTTC	CASSPTPEETQYF
.	TRBV5-1	TRBJ1-1	.	TGCGCCAGCAGCCCGGAAGGGCCAGGGTCGAACACTGAAGCTTTCTTT	CASSPEGPGSNTEAFF
TRBD2	TRBV19	TRBJ2-7	.	TGTGCCAGTAGTTCGTCCGGGACTAGCAGACCCTCCTACGAGCAGTACTTC	CASSSSGTSRPSYEQYF
.	TRBV14	TRBJ2-1	.	TGTGCCAGCAGCCAAGTTGGGGGGAGCTCCTACAATGAGCAGTTCTTC	CASSQVGGSSYNEQFF
.	TRBV13	TRBJ2-5	.	TGTGCCAGCAGCTTAGGCCTAGAGACCCAGTACTTC	CASSLGLETQYF